Sequencing of this T cell receptor (beta chain) was carried out in a study of blood T cell repertoires in COVID-19. Study details: COVID-19 samples from acute and convalescent phases originated in the United States, Italy and Spain.

Sequencing was performed with immunoSEQ multiplex PCR; in TCRdb, only in-frame clones are kept and a portion is missing. The sample holds around 260,000 clones, around 87% seen once. V was trimmed by 5 bases and J by 10 bases, leaving 12 bases between them. In germline, CDR1 is MNHEY, CDR2 SVGAGI. CDR3 length: 12 amino acids. The clonotype originates from a woman aged 45-59 years with acute or convalescent COVID-19. The sample taken for sequencing was peripheral blood. V usage is TRBV6-5 and J usage is TRBJ2-1; D perhaps matches TRBD1 (6 bases). The CDR3 reads CASSPPGTEQFF. In DNA form, the CDR3 reads TGTGCCAGCAGTCCCCCCGGGACAGAGCAGTTCTTC.